The 20 T cell receptor beta chains below all came from one sample that was sequenced in a study of blood T cell repertoires in COVID-19. Generated by immunoSEQ multiplex PCR, the TCRdb table keeps only in-frame clones and is missing some. The data contain roughly 400,000 clones, 88% of them seen just once; the ten biggest clones take up roughly 2%. Sequencing was done on a sample of PBMCs or T cells enriched from blood (not recorded which). Receptor source: a middle-aged woman with acute COVID-19.

The chain couples TRBV3-1 (or the pseudogene TRBV3-2) to TRBJ1-6; 9 bases agree with TRBD1. The V gene end was trimmed by 3 bases and the J gene end by 10 bases; junction bases not matched to a gene: 4. This CDR3 comprises 14 residues. Germline V gene sequence: CDR1 LGHDT, CDR2 YNNKEL (reference sequence). The CDR3 DNA reads as TGTGCCAGCAGCCAGGACAGGGGCGGGTCACCCCTCCACTTT. It specifies CASSQDRGGSPLHF.

V gene TRBV4-1 combines with J gene TRBJ1-2, with 12 bases aligning to TRBD1. Trimming at V came to 3 bases and at J to 8 bases, leaving 4 bases not matched to a gene. The CDR3 covers 14 residues. Germline values: CDR1 MGHRA, CDR2 YSYEKL. The CDR3 region is CASSHPGTGGGYTF. CDR3 nucleotide sequence: TGCGCCAGCAGCCACCCCGGGACAGGGGGCGGCTACACCTTC.

This rearrangement joins TRBV4-1 to TRBJ1-1; a weak D match, TRBD1 (6 bases). The length of the CDR3 is 15 residues. V lost 1 base and J 0 bases, leaving 9 bases between the germline ends. Looked up from germline, CDR1 is MGHRA and CDR2 is YSYEKL. The CDR3 DNA follows: TGCGCCAGCAGCCAAGGACAGGTTGTGAACACTGAAGCTTTCTTT. Protein product: CASSQGQVVNTEAFF.

The J gene is TRBJ2-7, the V gene TRBV6-5, with D possibly matching TRBD1 (5 bases). Germline V gives CDR1 MNHEY, CDR2 SVGAGI. V lost 6 bases, J lost 2 bases, and 14 bases lay in between. The CDR3 has 14 amino acids. CDR3: CASRWQGPTYEQYF. CDR3 DNA sequence: TGTGCCAGCAGGTGGCAGGGCCCCACCTACGAGCAGTACTTC.

This clone was detected a few times. This rearrangement joins TRBV7-2 to TRBJ1-3, with 8 bases matching TRBD1. V trimming: 4 bases; J trimming: 4 bases; junction bases outside the gene matches: 6. The CDR3 has 15 residues. Germline lookup yields CDR1 SGHTA and CDR2 FQGNSA. The DNA for the CDR3 is TGTGCCAGCAGCTCCCGGACAGGGCCAGGAAACACCATATATTTT. Translation gives CASSSRTGPGNTIYF.

This clone has just one count. The chain is built from TRBV5-1 and TRBJ2-7, with TRBD1 identical over 8 bases. The trim removed 4 bases at V and 3 bases at J, leaving 9 bases unmatched. This CDR3 has 15 amino acids. Germline CDR1 and CDR2: SGHRS and YFSETQ. CDR3 sequence reads: CASSPPATGGYEQYF. The CDR3 coding sequence is TGCGCCAGCAGCCCGCCCGCTACAGGGGGCTACGAGCAGTACTTC. Drawing the rest from reference TRBV5-1 and TRBJ2-7, the complete variable domain is KAGVTQTPRYLIKTRGQQVTLSCSPISGHRSVSWYQQTPGQGLQFLFEYFSETQRNKGNFPGRFSGRQFSNSRSEMNVSTLELGDSALYLCASSPPATGGYEQYFGPGTRLTVT.

V gene TRBV7-2 combines with J gene TRBJ1-2; TRBD1 agrees at 7 bases. The germline CDR1 and CDR2 sequences are SGHTA and FQGNSA. The CDR3 spans 13 residues. V trimming: 2 bases; J trimming: 6 bases; junction bases outside the gene matches: 3. CDR3 in amino acids: CASSLFRGNGYTF. The CDR3 bases are TGTGCCAGCAGCTTATTCAGGGGGAATGGCTACACCTTC.

V and J are TRBV4-2 and TRBJ2-7; TRBD2 agrees at 11 bases. Germline-derived CDR1 and CDR2 are LGHNA and YNFKEQ. V was pared by 0 bases and J by 2 bases, with 9 bases of the junction left unmatched. The CDR3 sequence is 18 residues long. In DNA, the CDR3 is TGTGCCAGCAGCCAAGATTCCCCTAGCGGGGGGCGGGCCTACGAGCAGTACTTC. It specifies CASSQDSPSGGRAYEQYF.

J is TRBJ2-3 and V is TRBV7-8; TRBD1 matches at 9 bases. J lost 2 bases, V lost 2 bases, and 5 bases had no gene match. Germline V gene sequence: CDR1 SGHVS, CDR2 FQNEAQ. This CDR3 is 16 amino acids long. Here the CDR3 reads CASSLMDRGITDTQYF. In DNA form, the CDR3 reads TGTGCCAGCAGCTTAATGGACAGGGGCATCACAGATACGCAGTATTTT.

This chain connects TRBV6-5 to TRBJ2-5; tentatively, D is TRBD2 (6 bases). V was trimmed by 7 bases and J by 5 bases, leaving 20 bases between them. CDR3 length: 15 residues. Germline V lookup: CDR1 MNHEY, CDR2 SVGAGI. The CDR3 spells CASMGWRRAGETQYF. For the CDR3, the DNA is TGTGCCAGCATGGGGTGGCGCCGGGCGGGGGAGACCCAGTACTTC.

The chain combines TRBV6-5 with TRBJ1-1; D gene uncertain. The CDR3 runs 14 residues. Trimming shortened V by 5 bases and J by 3 bases, and 13 bases separated the two germline ends. Germline V gene data show CDR1 as MNHEY and CDR2 as SVGAGI. This CDR3 is CASSRQFKDTEAFF. The CDR3 DNA sequence: TGTGCCAGCAGTCGCCAGTTCAAAGACACTGAAGCTTTCTTT.

The V call is TRBV12-3 or TRBV12-4, the J call TRBJ1-2; D remains unclear. There are 13 residues in the CDR3. Between the trimmed V and J ends, which lost 6 bases and 7 bases, there was a span of 15 bases. The CDR3 DNA reads as TGTGCCAGCAGAACTCAGGAACTGGGTGGCTACACCTTC. Translating gives CASRTQELGGYTF.

This rearrangement joins TRBV12-3 or TRBV12-4 to TRBJ1-1, with D uncertain. There are 13 residues in the CDR3. Trimming stripped 6 bases from V and 6 bases from J, with 14 bases between. The CDR3 DNA is TGTGCCAGCAGACCAACAGCCTTGCCTGAAGCTTTCTTT. Protein sequence: CASRPTALPEAFF.

This rearrangement joins TRBV6-1 to TRBJ1-1; D gene unclear. There are 17 residues in the CDR3. V was trimmed by 3 bases and J by 0 bases, leaving 17 bases between them. In germline, CDR1 is MNHNS, CDR2 SASEGT. The CDR3 is CASSDGSVRVMNTEAFF. Here the CDR3 DNA reads TGTGCCAGCAGTGATGGTTCGGTCCGGGTCATGAACACTGAAGCTTTCTTT.

This rearrangement joins TRBV5-1 to TRBJ1-2; weak D call: TRBD1 (5 bases). The CDR3 has 14 residues. Trimming shortened V by 3 bases and J by 6 bases, and 15 bases separated the two germline ends. Germline lookup yields CDR1 SGHRS and CDR2 YFSETQ. The CDR3 loop reads CASSSGGGEHGYTF. The CDR3 nucleotides are TGCGCCAGCAGCTCTGGGGGAGGGGAACATGGCTACACCTTC.

The rearrangement uses TRBV5-5 and TRBJ2-4; 8 positions match TRBD1. The CDR3 extends over 12 amino acids. The germline V gene has CDR1 SGHKS and CDR2 YYEKEE (reference sequence). V gave up 7 bases and J gave up 7 bases; unmatched junction bases: 4. Written as DNA, the CDR3 is TGTGCCAGCGCGAGACAGGGGAACATTCAGTACTTC. Its protein product is CASARQGNIQYF.

The V and J genes are TRBV3-1 (or the pseudogene TRBV3-2) and TRBJ2-5; tentative D call: TRBD2 (5 bases). Looked up from germline, CDR1 is LGHDT and CDR2 is YNNKEL (reference sequence). Trimming shortened V by 6 bases and J by 5 bases, and 19 bases separated the two germline ends. The CDR3 consists of 15 residues. The CDR3 DNA reads as TGTGCCAGCAGTCAACAGATGACGGGGATGGAGACCCAGTACTTC. Translation: CASSQQMTGMETQYF.

This clone was seen only once. This specimen includes other DNA sequences encoding the same CDR3. The chain combines TRBV4-1 with TRBJ2-7; 7 nucleotides line up with TRBD2. V lost 3 bases and J lost 4; bases outside the gene matches: 3. There are 13 residues in the CDR3. Per germline, CDR1 MGHRA and CDR2 YSYEKL. CDR3 sequence: CASSQGGVYEQYF. The CDR3 nucleotides are TGCGCCAGCAGCCAGGGGGGGGTTTACGAGCAGTACTTC.

The chain uses TRBV5-6 and TRBJ2-7; D is possibly TRBD2 (5 bases). Looked up from germline, CDR1 is SGHDT and CDR2 is YYEEEE. The CDR3 totals 15 residues. The V gene lost 2 bases and the J gene lost 3 bases, with 15 bases spanning the gap. CDR3 protein: CASSFLGGNLYEQYF. CDR3 DNA: TGTGCCAGCAGCTTTCTTGGAGGAAACCTCTACGAGCAGTACTTC.

The rearrangement links TRBV2 to TRBJ2-7; D remains ambiguous. This CDR3 contains 17 residues. Deletions cut 4 bases from V and 2 bases from J, with 21 bases between. CDR1 is SNHLY, CDR2 FYNNEI, per germline. CDR3 amino acids: CASSADLGARSPYEQYF. CDR3 bases: TGTGCCAGCAGTGCCGATTTGGGCGCAAGGTCTCCCTACGAGCAGTACTTC.